This T cell receptor beta chain originates from a study of T cell responses to AZD1222 COVID-19 vaccine. Notes on the study in general: The study identified only six AZD1222 recipients as seropositive at baseline.

The assay was immunoSEQ multiplex PCR, and TCRdb's table has in-frame clones only and misses some. This sample carries more than 110,000 clones, 90% of them seen once, and the ten largest clones take 3.4%. About this clone itself: Its matching antigen is unknown.

The CDR3 runs 14 residues. The V gene's germline CDR1 is ENHRY and CDR2 SYGVKD. With 7 bases clipped from V and 5 bases from J, the junction kept 2 bases outside the gene matches. Sequencing was performed on peripheral blood, taken on day 0 of AZD1222 vaccination. The chain carries TRBV10-3 and TRBJ1-6; 10 nucleotides line up with TRBD1. The source is an adult in good health. CDR3 sequence: CAITGTGDNSPLHF. CDR3 coding DNA: TGTGCCATCACCGGGACAGGGGATAATTCACCCCTCCACTTT.